This T cell receptor beta chain came from a study of long-term antiretroviral therapy in people with HIV (dated by TCRdb to between 2021 and 2023). Context from the whole study: The earliest samples were collected about a decade before the 2015 WHO recommendation for immediate ART, when ART was typically delayed until CD4 counts fell. No cross-contamination during QIAcube processing turned up in test extractions that ran a monoclonal T-cell line alongside 30 or so polyclonal samples. Of the approximately 30 participants with HIV, approximately 11 were female. From some 28 adults with confirmed HIV infection, the cohort provided over 150 cryopreserved PBMC samples, gathered serially across a mean of approximately six years (range 1-12). Whether ART initiation and durable HIV suppression were associated with changes in peripheral blood TRB repertoire composition and diversity was tested in a retrospective serial study.

Notes on this clone: Its antigen is still unknown. One base away there is no much larger clone; base qualities are not given.

Participants were included only if at least one PBMC sample before ART initiation and at least two post-ART samples were available. Every participant with HIV received treatment in the United States of America. Before DNA extraction, cryopreserved samples containing about 1-10 million PBMC were thawed and washed. At the time of the earliest PBMC sample, participants with HIV were aged between about 23 and 54 years. Each participant contributed PBMC samples from 1-4 timepoints before ART initiation and 2-8 timepoints after ART initiation, with a median of 7 samples. For every participant, serial HIV viral load, CD4+ T-cell count, ART history and demographic data were obtained. Using a Qiagen kit on a QIAcube, genomic DNA was extracted from unsorted PBMC, with samples processed in batches of 12. The immunoSEQ hsTCRB v3.0 assay was used at survey level resolution for TRB variable region sequencing. The target sequencing depth for TRB was about 40,000-55,000 T-cell genomes per sample. An Illumina MiSeq with a v3 150-cycle kit was used to sequence the pooled TRB libraries. Turning to the authors' computational methods: Analysis of repertoires was carried out in R inside a reproducible Nextflow workflow spanning QC, data transformation and analysis. Custom analyses were implemented in LymphoSeq2, an R package for AIRR-Seq data exploration. After excluding a handful of samples that yielded fewer than 5000 total TRB sequences, some 190 HIV repertoires remained for analysis. Among the 200 or so HIV repertoires that were kept, 59 were collected before ART initiation and about 130 were collected after ART initiation. Each repertoire was downsampled to 5000 TRB nucleotide sequences, and summary statistics were averaged across 100 downsampling iterations. Only TRB sequences with CDR3 regions of at least seven amino acids were retained for analysis. A Shannon entropy-derived clonality score and the Gini coefficient were used to measure diversity. In repertoire networks, the top 5000 CDR3 amino acid sequences were linked whenever an edit distance of one separated two sequences. For TRB CDR3 amino acid sequences, GLIPH2 was used to predict antigen specificity groups and MHC restriction. To flag known associations with CMV, EBV, HIV or tissue antigens, CDR3 amino acid sequences were compared against VDJdb and McPAS-TCR. Pre-ART, post-ART and control groups were compared with Wilcoxon signed-rank tests and Holm-Bonferroni correction. The table was pulled from immuneACCESS by TCRdb, which kept in-frame rearrangements only. Such tables lose some clones; where checked, under half of the loss comes from unresolved V genes, and the rest has no known cause. The V and J calls and clone size come from that table; D and trimming were worked out from the DNA. Counted in this sample were 21,000 or so clones; roughly 80% of them appeared once. 4% to 6% of the sample goes to the ten largest clones.

Summary of the overall study and its limitations: The samples span the years 2004 to 2017, and the ART regimens used may be less effective than current regimens. Inferences about post-ART repertoire changes are limited because no data were available on ART adherence, viral resistance or therapy changes. ART initiation was associated with a significant increase in TRB diversity, but diversity stayed significantly below transplant donor controls even after long-term ART. Limited PBMC availability meant only the TCR beta chain was sequenced, without alpha chain pairing. HIV repertoires had narrower CDR3 length ranges than controls, and the network structure suggested an antigen-experienced repertoire that shifted only slightly toward naive after ART. At every time point, the repertoire was dominated by expanded TRB clones first identified before ART initiation, although this dominance fluctuated and, in many PLHIV, declined after ART. Because cell numbers in pre-ART samples were limited, unsorted PBMC were profiled instead of sorted CD4+ and CD8+ T cells.

The germline V and J ends show losses of 4 bases and 1 base respectively, and no gene match explains 11 bases of the junction. The germline V gene (reference sequence) supplies CDR1 MNHEY and CDR2 SMNVEV. CDR3 length: 18 amino acids, cysteine to phenylalanine. The CDR3 DNA has 54 bases and is translated from base 1. Recombination joined TRBV27 with TRBJ1-5, and 9 junctional nucleotides match TRBD1. The sequencing used unsorted PBMCs, collected 0.3 years after starting antiretroviral therapy. This TCR derives from a man aged 45-65 years with HIV. The nucleotide sequence is TGTGCCAGCAGTTCATGGACAGGGGTGGTATGGAGCAATCAGCCCCAGCATTTT. Its protein reads: CASSSWTGVVWSNQPQHF.